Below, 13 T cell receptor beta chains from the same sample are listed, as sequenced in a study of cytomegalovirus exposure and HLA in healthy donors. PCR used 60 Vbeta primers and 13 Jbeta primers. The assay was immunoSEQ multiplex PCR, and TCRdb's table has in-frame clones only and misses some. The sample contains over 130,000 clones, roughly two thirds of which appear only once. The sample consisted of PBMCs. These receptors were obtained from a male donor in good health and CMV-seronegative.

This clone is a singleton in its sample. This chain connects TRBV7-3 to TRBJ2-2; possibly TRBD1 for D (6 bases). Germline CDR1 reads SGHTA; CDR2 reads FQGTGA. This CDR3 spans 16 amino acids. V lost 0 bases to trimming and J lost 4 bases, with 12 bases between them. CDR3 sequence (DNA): TGTGCCAGCAGCTTAACCGGCAGGGGTGTCACCGGGGAGCTGTTTTTT. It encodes CASSLTGRGVTGELFF. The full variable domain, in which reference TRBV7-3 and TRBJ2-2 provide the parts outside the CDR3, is GAGVSQTPSNKVTEKGKYVELRCDPISGHTALYWYRQSLGQGPEFLIYFQGTGAADDSGLPNDRFFAVRPEGSVSTLKIQRTERGDSAVYLCASSLTGRGVTGELFFGEGSRLTVL.

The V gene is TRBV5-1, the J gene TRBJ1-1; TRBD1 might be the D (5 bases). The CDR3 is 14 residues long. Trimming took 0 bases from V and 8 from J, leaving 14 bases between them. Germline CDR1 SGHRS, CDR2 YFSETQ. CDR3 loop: CASSLAGDGGEAFF. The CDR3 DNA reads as TGCGCCAGCAGCTTGGCTGGGGACGGGGGGGAAGCTTTCTTT. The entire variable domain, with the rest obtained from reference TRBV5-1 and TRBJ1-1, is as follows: KAGVTQTPRYLIKTRGQQVTLSCSPISGHRSVSWYQQTPGQGLQFLFEYFSETQRNKGNFPGRFSGRQFSNSRSEMNVSTLELGDSALYLCASSLAGDGGEAFFGQGTRLTVV.

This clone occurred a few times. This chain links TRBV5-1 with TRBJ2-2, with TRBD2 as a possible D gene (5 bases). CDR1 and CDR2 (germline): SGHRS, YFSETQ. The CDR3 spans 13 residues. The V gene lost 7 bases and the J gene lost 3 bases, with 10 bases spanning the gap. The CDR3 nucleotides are TGCGCCAGCGCAGAACTAGACACCGGGGAGCTGTTTTTT. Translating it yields CASAELDTGELFF.

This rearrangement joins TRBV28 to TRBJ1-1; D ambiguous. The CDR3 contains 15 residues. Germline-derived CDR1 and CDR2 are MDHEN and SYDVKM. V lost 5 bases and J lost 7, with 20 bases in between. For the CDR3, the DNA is TGTGCCAGCAGTATCAATGGCGGGGTTTCGGGTGAAGCTTTCTTT. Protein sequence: CASSINGGVSGEAFF.

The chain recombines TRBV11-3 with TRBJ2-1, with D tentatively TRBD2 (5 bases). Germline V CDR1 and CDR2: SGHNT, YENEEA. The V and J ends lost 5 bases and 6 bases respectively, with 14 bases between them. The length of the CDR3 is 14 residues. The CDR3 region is CASSPARAGNEQFF. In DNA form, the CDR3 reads TGTGCCAGCAGCCCCGCGAGGGCCGGCAATGAGCAGTTCTTC.

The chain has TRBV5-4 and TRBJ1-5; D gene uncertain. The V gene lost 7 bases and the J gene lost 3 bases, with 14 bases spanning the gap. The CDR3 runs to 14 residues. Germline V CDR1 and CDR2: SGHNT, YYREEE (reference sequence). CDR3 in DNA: TGTGCCAGCGGTATAGGAGGGAACAATCAGCCCCAGCATTTT. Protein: CASGIGGNNQPQHF.

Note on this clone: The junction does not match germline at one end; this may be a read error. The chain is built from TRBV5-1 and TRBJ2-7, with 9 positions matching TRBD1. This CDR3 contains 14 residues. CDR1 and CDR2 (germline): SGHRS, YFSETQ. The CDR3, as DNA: TGCGCCAGCAGATTGGGACAGGGAGAGAACGAGCAGTACTTC. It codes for CASRLGQGENEQYF.

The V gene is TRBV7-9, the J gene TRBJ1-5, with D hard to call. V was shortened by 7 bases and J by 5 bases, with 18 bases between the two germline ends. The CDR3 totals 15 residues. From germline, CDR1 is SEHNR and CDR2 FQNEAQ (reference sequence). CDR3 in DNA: TGTGCCAGCAACTCCCTCGGTCCTTTTTATCAGCCCCAGCATTTT. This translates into CASNSLGPFYQPQHF. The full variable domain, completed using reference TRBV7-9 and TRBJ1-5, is DTGVSQNPRHKITKRGQNVTFRCDPISEHNRLYWYRQTLGQGPEFLTYFQNEAQLEKSRLLSDRFSAERPKGSFSTLEIQRTEQGDSAMYLCASNSLGPFYQPQHFGDGTRLSIL.

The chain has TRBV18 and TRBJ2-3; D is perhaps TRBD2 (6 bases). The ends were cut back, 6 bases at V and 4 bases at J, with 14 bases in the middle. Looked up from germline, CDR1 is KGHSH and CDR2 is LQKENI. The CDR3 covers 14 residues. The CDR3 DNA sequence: TGTGCCAGCTCCCGCGATGGCGGGGCAGATACGCAGTATTTT. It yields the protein CASSRDGGADTQYF. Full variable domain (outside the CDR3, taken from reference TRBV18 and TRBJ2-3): NAGVMQNPRHLVRRRGQEARLRCSPMKGHSHVYWYRQLPEEGLKFMVYLQKENIIDESGMPKERFSAEFPKEGPSILRIQQVVRGDSAAYFCASSRDGGADTQYFGPGTRLTVL.

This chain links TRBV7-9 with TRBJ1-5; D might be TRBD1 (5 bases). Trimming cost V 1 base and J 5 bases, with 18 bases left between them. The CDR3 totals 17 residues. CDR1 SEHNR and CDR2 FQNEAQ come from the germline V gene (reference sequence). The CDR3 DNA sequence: TGTGCCAGCAGCTTAGGGTTTTCAGGGTTGGGGCATCAGCCCCAGCATTTT. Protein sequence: CASSLGFSGLGHQPQHF.

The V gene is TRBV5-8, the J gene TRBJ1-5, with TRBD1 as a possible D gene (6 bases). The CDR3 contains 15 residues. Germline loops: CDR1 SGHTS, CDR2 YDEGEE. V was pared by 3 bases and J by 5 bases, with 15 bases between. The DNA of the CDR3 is TGTGCCAGCAGCTCTACGACAGGTGACTATCAGCCCCAGCATTTT. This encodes CASSSTTGDYQPQHF.

The CDR3 coding sequence is TGCGCCAGCAGCCAGTCCCGGACAGGCTTCACCGGGGAGCTGTTTTTT. Translating gives CASSQSRTGFTGELFF. The gene calls are TRBV4-1 and TRBJ2-2; 7 bases agree with TRBD1. The CDR3 covers 16 residues. With V trimmed by 3 bases and J by 4 bases, 8 bases remained unmatched. Per germline, CDR1 MGHRA and CDR2 YSYEKL.

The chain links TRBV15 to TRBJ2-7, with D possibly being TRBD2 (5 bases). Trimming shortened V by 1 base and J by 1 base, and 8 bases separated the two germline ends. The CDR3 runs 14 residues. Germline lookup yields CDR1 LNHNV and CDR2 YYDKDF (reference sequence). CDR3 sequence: CATSRGTLSYEQYF. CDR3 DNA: TGTGCCACCAGCAGAGGGACTTTATCCTACGAGCAGTACTTC.